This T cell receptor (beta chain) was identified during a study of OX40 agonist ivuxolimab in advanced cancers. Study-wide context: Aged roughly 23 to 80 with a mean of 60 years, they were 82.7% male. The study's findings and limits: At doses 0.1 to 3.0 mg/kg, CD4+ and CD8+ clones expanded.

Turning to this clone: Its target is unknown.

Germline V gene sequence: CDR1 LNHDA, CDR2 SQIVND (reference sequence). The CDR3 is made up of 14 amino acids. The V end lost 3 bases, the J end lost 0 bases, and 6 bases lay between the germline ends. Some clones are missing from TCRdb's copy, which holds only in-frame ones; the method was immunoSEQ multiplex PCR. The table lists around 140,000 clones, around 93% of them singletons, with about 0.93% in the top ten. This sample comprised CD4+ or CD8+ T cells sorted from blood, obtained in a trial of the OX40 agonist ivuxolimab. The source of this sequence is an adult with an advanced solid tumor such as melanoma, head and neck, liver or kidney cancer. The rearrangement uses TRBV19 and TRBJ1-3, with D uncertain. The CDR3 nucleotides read TGTGCCAGTAGTATTGGATTCTCTGGAAACACCATATATTTT. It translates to CASSIGFSGNTIYF.